Listed below are T cell receptor beta chains from one sample, sequenced in a study of cytomegalovirus exposure and HLA in healthy donors. Libraries were prepared by immunoSEQ multiplex PCR; TCRdb keeps only in-frame clonotypes and omits some of them. The sample gives approximately 70,000 clones, around 77% of which show up once; 5.5% to 7% is in the top ten. The sample taken for sequencing was PBMCs. The source of these receptors is a man aged 50-60 years in good health and CMV-seronegative. Each CDR3 is given with its conserved first and last residue. Each record gives: V gene, D gene, clone size, J gene, CDR3 DNA, CDR3 protein. D genes are given only for firm matches. Clone size is stated in some rows and not others, as once, few, many or a class when expanded.

TRBV7-2	TRBD2	NA	TRBJ2-1	TGTGCCAGCAGCGGTTATAGCGGGAGTTACGCCTACAATGAGCAGTTCTTC	CASSGYSGSYAYNEQFF
TRBV28	TRBD2	NA	TRBJ2-2	TGTGCCAGCAGTTTATCGCTAAGCGGGAGACGCGCCGGGGAGCTGTTTTTT	CASSLSLSGRRAGELFF
TRBV15	NA	NA	TRBJ2-1	TGTGCCACCAGCACTTGGCAGGGCAATGAGCAGTTCTTC	CATSTWQGNEQFF
TRBV10-3	TRBD1	NA	TRBJ2-5	TGTGCCATCAGGACAGGGGGGTCTACGGAGACCCAGTACTTC	CAIRTGGSTETQYF
TRBV5-1	NA	few	TRBJ1-1	TGCGCCAGCAGCTCACAGGGATTGTACACTGAAGCTTTCTTT	CASSSQGLYTEAFF
TRBV7-2	TRBD2	NA	TRBJ2-7	TGTGCCAGCAGCTCCGTACGGGGCGCGGGGGGCGAGCAGTACTTC	CASSSVRGAGGEQYF
TRBV5-1	NA	few	TRBJ1-4	TGCGCCAGCAGCAGTGGGGGGGCGCAAGCCCATGAAAAACTGTTTTTT	CASSSGGAQAHEKLFF
TRBV4-1	NA	NA	TRBJ2-7	TGCGCCAGCAGCCAAGATTTGGCAGGTCGGGAGCAGTACTTC	CASSQDLAGREQYF
TRBV6-1	NA	NA	TRBJ1-4	TGTGCCAGCAGTGCGGGGACATACGTTAATGAAAAACTGTTTTTT	CASSAGTYVNEKLFF
TRBV6-5	TRBD2	NA	TRBJ2-3	TGTGCCAGCAGTTACTGGGGGGGGGCAGATACGCAGTATTTT	CASSYWGGADTQYF
TRBV10-3	NA	NA	TRBJ2-3	TGTGCCATCAGTGAATGGGACACTAGCACAGATACGCAGTATTTT	CAISEWDTSTDTQYF
TRBV29-1	NA	NA	TRBJ1-1	TGCAGCGTTGAAGATGCCCAGGGTGTCGTTTTCTTT	CSVEDAQGVVFF
TRBV5-1	NA	NA	TRBJ1-2	TGCGCCAGCAGCTTGGGAACGGGGGTGGAGGGCTACACCTTC	CASSLGTGVEGYTF
TRBV5-4	NA	NA	TRBJ1-2	TGTGCCAGCAGCCCCGGTGGGGGGGATCGCGATGGCTACACCTTC	CASSPGGGDRDGYTF
TRBV6-5	TRBD2	NA	TRBJ2-7	TGTGCCAGCAGTTTGGCTAGCGGGGTGCACGAGCAGTACTTC	CASSLASGVHEQYF
TRBV27	TRBD1	NA	TRBJ1-5	TGTGCCAGCAAACGGGACAGTCTTAATCAGCCCCAGCATTTT	CASKRDSLNQPQHF
TRBV11-2	TRBD1	NA	TRBJ2-2	TGTGCCAGCAGCTTTCAATTCCAAACAGACAGGGCCTACACCGGGGAGCTGTTTTTT	CASSFQFQTDRAYTGELFF
TRBV7-8	NA	NA	TRBJ1-1	TGTGCCAGCAGCCGACCGGGCACTGAAGCTTTCTTT	CASSRPGTEAFF
TRBV4-1	NA	few	TRBJ2-6	TGCGCCAGCCAAGCACAGGGAATCCTCCCTGGGGCCAACGTCCTGACTTTC	CASQAQGILPGANVLTF
TRBV4-2	TRBD1	few	TRBJ2-1	TGTGCCAGCAGCCAGAATCCGACGCCGGGACAGCCAAAGAATGAGCAGTTCTTC	CASSQNPTPGQPKNEQFF
TRBV5-6	NA	NA	TRBJ1-5	TGTGCCAGCAGCTGGGGGGATCAGCCCCAGCATTTT	CASSWGDQPQHF
TRBV7-9	TRBD2	NA	TRBJ2-3	TGTGCCAGCAGCCTCGAGCGGGGCTCCACAGATACGCAGTATTTT	CASSLERGSTDTQYF
TRBV5-1	TRBD1	NA	TRBJ1-2	TGCGCCAGCAGCTTGACCGGGACAGGGGGCTATGGCTACACCTTC	CASSLTGTGGYGYTF
TRBV19	TRBD1	NA	TRBJ1-4	TGTGCCAGTAGTATTGCGCCAGGGGGCCATGAAAAACTGTTTTTT	CASSIAPGGHEKLFF
TRBV7-9	TRBD1	NA	TRBJ1-5	TGTGCCAGCAGCAAGGACAGGGGAACTCAGCCCCAGCATTTT	CASSKDRGTQPQHF
TRBV4-1	NA	NA	TRBJ2-1	TGCGCCAGCAGCCACTACCTCGGGAATGAGCAGTTCTTC	CASSHYLGNEQFF
TRBV29-1	NA	few	TRBJ1-2	TGCAGCGTTGTAGGCGGGAGGGACTATGGCTACACCTTC	CSVVGGRDYGYTF
TRBV2	NA	once	TRBJ2-1	TGTGCCAGCAGTCAGCCGGGACTGGGGGAAAATGAGCAGTTCTTC	CASSQPGLGENEQFF
TRBV28	NA	once	TRBJ1-3	TGTGCCAGCAGACTCACGGGGTCTGGAAACACCATATATTTT	CASRLTGSGNTIYF
TRBV14	NA	NA	TRBJ1-1	TGTGCCAGCAGCCAGGACACGAACACTGAAGCTTTCTTT	CASSQDTNTEAFF
TRBV29-1	NA	NA	TRBJ2-7	TGCAGCGTCGCAGGGTACGAGCAGTACTTC	CSVAGYEQYF
TRBV5-8	NA	NA	TRBJ1-2	TGTGCCAGCAGATTCGACAGGACCCACTTC	CASRFDRTHF
TRBV28	TRBD1	NA	TRBJ1-4	TGTGCCAGCAGAGACTCGGGACAGATTAATGAAAAACTGTTTTTT	CASRDSGQINEKLFF
TRBV27	TRBD2	NA	TRBJ2-7	TGTGCCAGCAGTTTTTGGCGGGAGAGGGAGCAGTACTTC	CASSFWREREQYF
TRBV29-1	NA	NA	TRBJ1-2	TGCAGCGTTCGGGTCGGGGATCACACCTTC	CSVRVGDHTF
TRBV5-6	NA	NA	TRBJ2-7	TGTGCCAGCAGCTTGGAAGACGGGTCCTACGAGCAGTACTTC	CASSLEDGSYEQYF
TRBV7-9	NA	NA	TRBJ2-2	TGTGCCAGCGTAAATTGGACAGATTACACCGGGGAGCTGTTTTTT	CASVNWTDYTGELFF
TRBV30	NA	once	TRBJ2-3	TGTGCCTGGAGTAATAAAGGGGCCACAGATACGCAGTATTTT	CAWSNKGATDTQYF
TRBV6-5	NA	NA	TRBJ1-4	TGTGCCAGCAGTTACTCATCAGGGAAGGGCGAAAAACTGTTTTTT	CASSYSSGKGEKLFF
TRBV9	TRBD2	NA	TRBJ2-7	TGTGCCAGCAGCCCCCGGTCTAGCGGGGCAACCTACGAGCAGTACTTC	CASSPRSSGATYEQYF
TRBV4-2	TRBD2	NA	TRBJ2-3	TGTGCCAGCAGCCCTGTTTCTAGCGGGGCTAGCACAGATACGCAGTATTTT	CASSPVSSGASTDTQYF
TRBV7-5	NA	NA	TRBJ2-7	TGTGCCAGAAGCCCCTGGACTAGCGGGAGTGCGGAGGGACCCTACGAGCAGTACTTC	CARSPWTSGSAEGPYEQYF
TRBV30	TRBD1	NA	TRBJ1-5	TGTGCCTGGGAGGACAGGTCTAGCAATCAGCCCCAGCATTTT	CAWEDRSSNQPQHF
TRBV6-5	TRBD2	NA	TRBJ2-5	TGTGCCAGCAGTGATAGCGGGAGGGGGGGGACCCAGTACTTC	CASSDSGRGGTQYF
TRBV30	NA	NA	TRBJ1-6	TGTGCCTGGAGGATCGGGGGGGCGAATAATTCACCCCTCCACTTT	CAWRIGGANNSPLHF
TRBV5-1	NA	NA	TRBJ2-3	TGCGCCAGCAGCTTGGGGGGCCTAACAGATACGCAGTATTTT	CASSLGGLTDTQYF
TRBV5-6	TRBD2	NA	TRBJ2-2	TGTGCCAGCAGCTTACTTAGCGGGGGGAGCACCGGGGAGCTGTTTTTT	CASSLLSGGSTGELFF
TRBV28	NA	few	TRBJ1-1	TGTGCCAGCAGTTTACGCCTGACCCCGGGGGAAGCTTTCTTT	CASSLRLTPGEAFF
TRBV28	NA	NA	TRBJ1-1	TGTGCCAGCGAGGGACACCCCCAGAACACTGAAGCTTTCTTT	CASEGHPQNTEAFF
TRBV10-3	NA	NA	TRBJ1-1	TGTGCCTCCCGCGGGCAAATGGACACTGAAGCTTTCTTT	CASRGQMDTEAFF